The subject of this entry is one T cell receptor beta chain. Repertoires were generated with immunoSEQ multiplex PCR, while TCRdb's copy carries only in-frame clones and drops some. Altogether around 79,000 clones are present, about 90% being singletons, with the ten largest covering less than 5%. The data were obtained in a study of OX40 agonist ivuxolimab in advanced cancers. V gave up 0 bases and J gave up 0 bases, with 11 bases separating them. The CDR3 runs 16 residues. The germline V gene encodes CDR1 GTSNPN and CDR2 SVGIG (reference sequence). The origin of this receptor is an adult with an advanced solid tumor such as melanoma, head and neck, liver or kidney cancer. The specimen was CD4+ or CD8+ T cells sorted from blood, collected in a trial of the OX40 agonist ivuxolimab. The chain uses TRBV30 and TRBJ1-4; TRBD1 might be the D (5 bases). The CDR3 region is CAWSVLQGATNEKLFF. In nucleotides, the CDR3 is TGTGCCTGGAGTGTACTGCAGGGAGCAACTAATGAAAAACTGTTTTTT.